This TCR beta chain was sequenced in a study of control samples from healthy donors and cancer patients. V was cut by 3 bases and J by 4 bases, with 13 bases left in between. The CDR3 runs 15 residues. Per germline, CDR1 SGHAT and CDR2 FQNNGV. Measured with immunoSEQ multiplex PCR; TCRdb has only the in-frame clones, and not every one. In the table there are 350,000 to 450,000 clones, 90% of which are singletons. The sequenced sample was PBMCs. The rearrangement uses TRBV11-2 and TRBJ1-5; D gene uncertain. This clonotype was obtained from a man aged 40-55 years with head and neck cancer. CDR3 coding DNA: TGTGCCAGCAGCTTCTCCACGGAACATAATCAGCCCCAGCATTTT. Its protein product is CASSFSTEHNQPQHF.